This T cell receptor beta chain was found in a study of control samples from healthy donors and cancer patients. Profiling relied on immunoSEQ multiplex PCR, and the TCRdb table lists in-frame clones only, not all of them. Altogether roughly 370,000 clones are present, approximately 92% being singletons, with the ten largest covering 6% to 7%. This clone showed up just once. The CDR3 totals 16 residues. The germline V and J ends were trimmed by 1 base and 2 bases, with 14 bases remaining between them. CDR1 and CDR2 from the germline V gene are LNHNV and YYDKDF (reference sequence). The chain combines TRBV15 with TRBJ2-5; D tentatively fits TRBD1 or TRBD2 (5 bases each). The specimen sequenced was PBMCs. The source of this sequence is a man in his forties with head and neck cancer. The CDR3 spells CATSRGGRMTQETQYF. The DNA for the CDR3 is TGTGCCACCAGCAGAGGGGGACGGATGACTCAAGAGACCCAGTACTTC.